This T cell receptor (beta chain) appears in the sequencing data of a study of control samples from healthy donors and cancer patients. The CDR3 sequence is 15 residues long. Deletions cut 4 bases from V and 3 bases from J, with 12 bases between. CDR1 SGHNT and CDR2 YENEEA come from the germline V gene. TCRdb keeps only in-frame clones here, not all; method: immunoSEQ multiplex PCR. The repertoire consists of roughly 100,000 clones, with just over 90% occurring once and the leading ten covering roughly 2.5%. Source material: blood. The chain employs TRBV11-3 and TRBJ2-2, with D uncertain. This TCR was recovered from a woman aged 18-29 years in good health. Here the CDR3 reads CASSSRAVYTGELFF. CDR3 bases: TGTGCCAGCAGCTCAAGGGCGGTTTACACCGGGGAGCTGTTTTTT.